This T cell receptor beta chain was captured by sequencing in a study of shared clonotypes between healthy human individuals. Turning to the study itself: Two female and a few male donors aged 18 to 49 were enrolled. General study results and limits: Non-shared clonotypes displayed generation probabilities falling below those of clonotypes present in all four donors.

Those who donated, Caucasian adults without exception, all lived in Nashville, Tennessee. The assay used deep level. Some clones are missing from TCRdb's copy, which holds only in-frame ones; the method was immunoSEQ multiplex PCR. The sample holds 900,000 to 1,200,000 clones, around 78% seen once. In the case of this clone: Its antigen remains unidentified.

The specimen sequenced was memory CD4+ T cells from PBMCs. This sample's subset: CD45RA-negative fraction. This clonotype was obtained from a man between 18 and 35 years old in good health. Some clones in this sample may be carry-over from other donors' samples.

The CDR3 DNA follows: TGTGCCAGCACGACCAGGGAGGGGGTGGTTTACGAGCAGTACTTC. It yields the protein CASTTREGVVYEQYF. The rearrangement links TRBV28 to TRBJ2-7; the D gene is possibly TRBD2 (7 bases). The CDR3 runs 15 residues. V lost 7 bases to trimming and J lost 4 bases, with 20 bases between them. From germline, CDR1 is MDHEN and CDR2 SYDVKM.